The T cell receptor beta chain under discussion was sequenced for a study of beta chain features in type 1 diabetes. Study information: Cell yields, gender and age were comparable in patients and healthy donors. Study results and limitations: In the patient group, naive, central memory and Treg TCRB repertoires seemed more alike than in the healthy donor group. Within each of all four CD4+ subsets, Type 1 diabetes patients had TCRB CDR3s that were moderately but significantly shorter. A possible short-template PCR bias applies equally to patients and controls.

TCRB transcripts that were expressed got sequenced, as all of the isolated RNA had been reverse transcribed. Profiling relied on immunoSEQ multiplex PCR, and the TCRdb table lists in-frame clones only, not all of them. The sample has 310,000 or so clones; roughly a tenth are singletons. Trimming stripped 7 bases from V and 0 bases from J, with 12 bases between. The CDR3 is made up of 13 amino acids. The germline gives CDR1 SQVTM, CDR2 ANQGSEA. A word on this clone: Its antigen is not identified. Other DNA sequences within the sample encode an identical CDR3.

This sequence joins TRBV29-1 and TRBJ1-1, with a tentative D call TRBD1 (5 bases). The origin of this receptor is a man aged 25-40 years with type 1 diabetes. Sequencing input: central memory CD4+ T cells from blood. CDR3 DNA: TGCAGCGCTAGGACGGACATGAACACTGAAGCTTTCTTT. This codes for CSARTDMNTEAFF. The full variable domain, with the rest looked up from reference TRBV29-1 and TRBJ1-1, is SAVISQKPSRDICQRGTSLTIQCQVDSQVTMMFWYRQQPGQSLTLIATANQGSEATYESGFVIDKFPISRPNLTFSTLTVSNMSPEDSSIYLCSARTDMNTEAFFGQGTRLTVV.